The T cell receptor (beta chain) under discussion was sequenced for a study of T-cell reconstitution after alpha-beta-depleted transplantation in children. Ten or more counts support this clonotype. The CDR3 spans 11 residues. Trimming removed 5 bases at V and 7 bases at J, with 8 bases between. The germline gives CDR1 MNHNY, CDR2 SVGAGI (reference sequence). It was with unique molecular identifiers that the TCRbeta library was prepared. Using its own MiXCR run on the PCR reads, TCRdb lists one record per CDR3 protein. The sample lists some 390,000 distinct CDR3 sequences; approximately 20% were seen once.

V usage is TRBV6-6 and J usage is TRBJ1-1, with D unclear. Specimen: PBMCs from the stem cell graft donor, collected from the stem cell graft. The sequence derives from a human donor who donated a stem cell graft to a child with acute myeloid leukemia. This chain's CDR3 is CASSTSGEAFF. Here the CDR3 DNA reads TGTGCCAGCAGTACCTCAGGTGAAGCTTTCTTT.